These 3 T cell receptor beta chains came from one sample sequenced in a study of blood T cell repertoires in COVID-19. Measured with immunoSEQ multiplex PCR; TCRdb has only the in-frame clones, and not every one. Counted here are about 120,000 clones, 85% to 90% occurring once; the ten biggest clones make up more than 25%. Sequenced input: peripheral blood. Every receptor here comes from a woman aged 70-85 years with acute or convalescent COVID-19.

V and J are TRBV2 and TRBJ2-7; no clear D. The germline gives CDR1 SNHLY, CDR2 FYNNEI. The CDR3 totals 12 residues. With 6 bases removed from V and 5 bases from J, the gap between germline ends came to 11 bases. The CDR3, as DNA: TGTGCCAGCAGATATGCCCGGGACGAGCAGTACTTC. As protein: CASRYARDEQYF.

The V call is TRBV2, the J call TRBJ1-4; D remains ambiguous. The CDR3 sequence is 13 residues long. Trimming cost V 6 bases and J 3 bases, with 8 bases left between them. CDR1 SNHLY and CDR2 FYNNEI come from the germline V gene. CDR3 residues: CASRGGSNEKLFF. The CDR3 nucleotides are TGTGCCAGCAGAGGAGGGTCTAATGAAAAACTGTTTTTT.

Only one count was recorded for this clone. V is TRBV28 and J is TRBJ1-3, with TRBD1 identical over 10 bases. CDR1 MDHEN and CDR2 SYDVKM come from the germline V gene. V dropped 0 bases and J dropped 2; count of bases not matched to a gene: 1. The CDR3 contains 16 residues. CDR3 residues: CASSLWGQGTGNTIYF. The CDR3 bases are TGTGCCAGCAGTTTATGGGGACAGGGGACTGGAAACACCATATATTTT.